The rows below give T cell receptor beta chains drawn from one sample of a study of blood T cells in healthy people across ages. TCRdb ran MiXCR on the 5' RACE reads and lists one entry per CDR3 protein. Seen here are under 2,000,000 distinct CDR3 sequences, approximately 50% observed once, and the top ten hold around 2.1%. The sequenced sample consisted of blood. All receptors derive from a woman aged 40 to 50 in good health. CDR3s include the opening cysteine and the closing phenylalanine or tryptophan.

CDR3 protein	CDR3 length	J gene	V gene
CASSNPSTEGPDTQYF	16	TRBJ2-3	TRBV25-1
CASTPDRAAHNEQFF	15	TRBJ2-1	TRBV5-1
CASRLGTGTPWGDEQFF	17	TRBJ2-1	TRBV28
CASSPRGLTYNEQFF	15	TRBJ2-1	TRBV28
CSATDSLETQYF	12	TRBJ2-5	TRBV20-1
CSVWTGTTGELFF	13	TRBJ2-2	TRBV29-1
CASRMAGRSYGYTF	14	TRBJ1-2	TRBV5-4
CSARRTEESPLHF	13	TRBJ1-6	TRBV29-1
CASRQRGGLDTQYF	14	TRBJ2-3	TRBV11-2
CASSRPGLDYNEQFF	15	TRBJ2-1	TRBV6-2/TRBV6-3
CASSEYIDSYGYTF	14	TRBJ1-2	TRBV25-1
CASSQAFAETDTQYF	15	TRBJ2-3	TRBV4-1
CASSTTGTSGLTEETQYF	18	TRBJ2-5	TRBV5-1
CASSYTAGLGPDTQYF	16	TRBJ2-3	TRBV6-5
CASSTKSHTDTQYF	14	TRBJ2-3	TRBV5-4
CAISESSHLGFVAAFF	16	TRBJ1-1	TRBV10-3
CATSTLAGGPVGQETQYF	18	TRBJ2-5	TRBV15
CASSLKAAGTYEQYF	15	.	TRBV11-3
CASSLGGDGRLLYNEQFF	18	TRBJ2-1	TRBV5-6
CASSPATGLNSPLHF	15	TRBJ1-6	TRBV5-1
CSARAPFGTSGGFTDTQYF	19	TRBJ2-3	TRBV20-1
CASSFWGLDTDTQYF	15	TRBJ2-3	TRBV7-2
CASSPVPDSYNEQFF	15	TRBJ2-1	TRBV7-2
CASSSPGLGARETQYF	16	TRBJ2-5	TRBV28
CSAITSGGDYNEQYF	15	.	TRBV20-1
CASTPDSFYGYTF	13	TRBJ1-2	TRBV6-5
CASTEWGDTQYF	12	TRBJ2-3	TRBV7-2
CASSYGPASTDTQYF	15	TRBJ2-3	TRBV6-6
CASSPTGWDEQYF	13	TRBJ2-7	TRBV18
CASSYSTFLNNEQFF	15	TRBJ2-1	TRBV6-5
CASGTGNPYEQYF	13	TRBJ2-7	TRBV6-5
CASSGFRGLLNYGYTF	16	TRBJ1-2	TRBV25-1
CASSSLDRYYGCTF	14	TRBJ1-2	TRBV27
CAGRGKGYNSPLHF	14	TRBJ1-6	TRBV28
CASSLPVPMNTEAFF	15	TRBJ1-1	TRBV7-9
CASSLGTQGHEQYF	14	TRBJ2-7	TRBV7-2